Listed here are 14 T cell receptor beta chains from one sample, sequenced in a study of shared clonotypes between healthy human individuals. Repertoires were generated with immunoSEQ multiplex PCR, while TCRdb's copy carries only in-frame clones and drops some. The sample yields about a million clones, approximately 77% seen once. The sequencing input was memory CD4+ T cells from PBMCs. Subset meaning: CD45RA-negative fraction. Receptors originate from a man younger than 35 in good health. Some clones in this sample may be carry-over from other donors' samples.

The chain carries TRBV2 and TRBJ1-4, with a possible D match to TRBD1 (5 bases). Trimming pared 6 bases from V and 5 bases from J, leaving 19 bases between. CDR1 is SNHLY, CDR2 FYNNEI, per germline. CDR3 size: 16 residues. In DNA form, the CDR3 reads TGTGCCAGCAGAGACAGTAGGAATTGGGGAAATGAAAAACTGTTTTTT. Translated: CASRDSRNWGNEKLFF.

This chain uses TRBV20-1 with TRBJ2-2; D unclear. Per germline, CDR1 DFQATT and CDR2 SNEGSKA (reference sequence). Trimming stripped 5 bases from V and 6 bases from J, with 7 bases between. CDR3 length: 11 residues. In nucleotides, the CDR3 is TGCAGTGCTGTCACGCCCGGGGAGCTGTTTTTT. Translation gives CSAVTPGELFF.

The rearrangement joins TRBV7-6 to TRBJ2-2; D tentatively reads TRBD1 or TRBD2 (5 bases each). The CDR3 runs 12 residues. V was trimmed by 6 bases and J by 13 bases, leaving 15 bases between them. Germline V gene lookup returns CDR1 SGHVS and CDR2 FNYEAQ. The CDR3 coding sequence is TGTGCCAGCAGTCCGGGGACCTCTTGGCTGTTTTTT. Translation: CASSPGTSWLFF.

This clone was seen a few times. This chain links TRBV2 with TRBJ1-4, with D possibly TRBD1 on 5 matching bases. The CDR3 is made up of 14 amino acids. Germline CDR1 reads SNHLY; CDR2 reads FYNNEI. V dropped 7 bases and J dropped 5 bases, with 14 bases sitting between them. The chain's CDR3 is CASIPRRGNEKLFF. In nucleotides, the CDR3 is TGTGCCAGCATTCCCCGTCGGGGCAATGAAAAACTGTTTTTT.

The rearrangement uses TRBV5-1 and TRBJ2-5; 9 bases fit TRBD1. The germline V gene encodes CDR1 SGHRS and CDR2 YFSETQ. The CDR3 length is 14 residues. The V and J ends lost 4 bases and 2 bases, in that order; junction bases with no gene match: 3. CDR3 sequence (DNA): TGCGCCAGCAGCCGGACAGGGGAACAAGAGACCCAGTACTTC. This translates into CASSRTGEQETQYF.

This clone occurred once. The rearrangement links TRBV4-3 to TRBJ2-3, with no clear D. CDR1 LGHNA and CDR2 YSLEER come from the germline V gene. The V and J ends lost 0 bases and 4 bases respectively, with 5 bases between them. CDR3 length: 13 amino acids. This CDR3 is CASSQEAADTQYF. DNA of the CDR3: TGCGCCAGCAGCCAAGAGGCAGCAGATACGCAGTATTTT.

As regards this clone: Within the sample, other DNA sequences also encode this same CDR3. The chain joins TRBV5-1 to TRBJ2-7; TRBD2 is a possible D gene (6 bases). The CDR3 runs 14 residues. V dropped 0 bases and J dropped 1 base, with 8 bases sitting between them. Germline V lookup: CDR1 SGHRS, CDR2 YFSETQ. This chain's CDR3 is CASSLEGLSYEQYF. CDR3 DNA: TGCGCCAGCAGCTTGGAGGGACTTTCCTACGAGCAGTACTTC. Full variable domain (outside the CDR3, taken from reference TRBV5-1 and TRBJ2-7): KAGVTQTPRYLIKTRGQQVTLSCSPISGHRSVSWYQQTPGQGLQFLFEYFSETQRNKGNFPGRFSGRQFSNSRSEMNVSTLELGDSALYLCASSLEGLSYEQYFGPGTRLTVT.

Here the CDR3 reads CASSFKVTGNTIYF. Here the CDR3 DNA reads TGTGCCAGCAGCTTCAAAGTGACTGGAAACACCATATATTTT. The V gene is TRBV7-2, the J gene TRBJ1-3; D is undetermined. The CDR3 is made up of 14 amino acids. V was cut by 3 bases and J by 2 bases, with 8 bases left in between. Germline CDR1 reads SGHTA; CDR2 reads FQGNSA.

V gene TRBV11-2 combines with J gene TRBJ2-3, with D possibly matching TRBD2 (5 bases). The CDR3 has 16 amino acids. Between the trimmed V and J ends, which lost 2 bases and 4 bases, there was a span of 16 bases. In germline, CDR1 is SGHAT, CDR2 FQNNGV. The CDR3 DNA reads as TGTGCCAGCAGCTTATCCCTGACTACAAGGGCAGATACGCAGTATTTT. This translates into CASSLSLTTRADTQYF.

This chain joins TRBV7-2 and TRBJ1-1; D unresolved. V was shortened by 2 bases and J by 3 bases, with 10 bases between the two germline ends. The CDR3 spans 14 residues. Germline CDR1 is SGHTA and CDR2 is FQGNSA. The CDR3 region is CASSLKGQDTEAFF. The DNA for the CDR3 is TGTGCCAGCAGCTTAAAAGGCCAAGACACTGAAGCTTTCTTT.

This clone has more than one count but fewer than ten. CDR3 nucleotides: TGTGCCAGCAGCCCCCTTGGCGGGTACCAAGAGACCCAGTACTTC. This translates into CASSPLGGYQETQYF. The chain employs TRBV7-8 and TRBJ2-5; perhaps TRBD2 as D (5 bases). The CDR3 loop spans 15 amino acids. Trimming took off 5 bases at V and 0 bases at J, with 13 bases between the two ends. CDR1 and CDR2 (germline): SGHVS, FQNEAQ.

The V call is TRBV5-1, the J call TRBJ1-2; no definite D call. V was shortened by 0 bases and J by 8 bases, with 11 bases between the two germline ends. Germline-derived CDR1 and CDR2 are SGHRS and YFSETQ. There are 13 residues in the CDR3. The CDR3 nucleotides are TGCGCCAGCAGCTTGGGCGCCTTTGAAGGCTACACCTTC. Its protein product is CASSLGAFEGYTF.

V and J are TRBV6-6 and TRBJ1-2; 7 bases match TRBD1. The CDR3 consists of 14 residues. V trimming: 6 bases; J trimming: 7 bases; junction bases outside the gene matches: 11. Germline CDR1 and CDR2: MNHNY and SVGAGI (reference sequence). The CDR3 DNA follows: TGTGCCAGCAGGCGACACAGAGGGACAGCTGGCTACACCTTC. Translated: CASRRHRGTAGYTF.

This clone was recorded a few times. CDR3 in DNA: TGTGCCAGCAGTTTAGTTCCCCTAGGGTCGCAGTATTTT. This gives the protein CASSLVPLGSQYF. This chain links TRBV28 with TRBJ2-3; D is uncertain. Germline CDR1 is MDHEN and CDR2 is SYDVKM. With 2 bases removed from V and 10 bases from J, the gap between germline ends came to 13 bases. The CDR3 is 13 amino acids.